This record looks at one T cell receptor (beta chain) sequence and its context. The data belong to a study of blood T cell repertoires in COVID-19. The CDR3 consists of 17 residues. Germline-derived CDR1 and CDR2 are SGHNT and YENEEA. V dropped 4 bases and J dropped 2; count of bases not matched to a gene: 7. Libraries were prepared by immunoSEQ multiplex PCR; TCRdb keeps only in-frame clonotypes and omits some of them. In the table there are over 200,000 clones, about 85% of which are singletons. The rearrangement joins TRBV11-3 to TRBJ2-1; 11 nucleotides line up with TRBD1. The origin of this receptor is a woman at least 80 years old with active or convalescent COVID-19. The sequencing input was peripheral blood. The CDR3 reads CASSSGQGAIAYNEQFF. The CDR3 region has the DNA TGTGCCAGCAGCTCCGGACAGGGGGCAATCGCCTACAATGAGCAGTTCTTC.